The 12 T cell receptor beta chains below were found in one sample sequenced in a study of T cell changes during pregnancy in multiple sclerosis. Measured with immunoSEQ multiplex PCR; TCRdb has only the in-frame clones, and not every one. In the table there are approximately 79,000 clones, over 85% of which are singletons. Sequencing was performed on CD4+ T cells from peripheral blood mononuclear cells, taken before pregnancy. The receptors were sampled from a female donor with multiple sclerosis, enrolled in a pregnancy study.

The rearrangement joins TRBV7-8 to TRBJ1-2; 10 bases are shared with TRBD1. The CDR3 runs to 14 residues. Germline CDR1 SGHVS, CDR2 FQNEAQ. Trimming removed 2 bases from V and 7 bases from J; junction bases left unmatched: 4. This chain's CDR3 is CASSLLGDRGGYTF. CDR3 bases: TGTGCCAGCAGCTTATTAGGGGACAGGGGTGGCTACACCTTC.

V is TRBV9 and J is TRBJ1-1, with 10 nucleotides matching TRBD1. The germline V gene encodes CDR1 SGDLS and CDR2 YYNGEE. Trimming cost V 3 bases and J 2 bases; bases outside gene matches: 7. This CDR3 has 16 amino acids. The CDR3 sequence is CASSEGQGRDNTEAFF. The CDR3 DNA is TGTGCCAGCAGCGAGGGACAGGGGCGGGATAACACTGAAGCTTTCTTT.

This chain links TRBV19 with TRBJ2-1, with 9 bases matching TRBD2. From germline, CDR1 is LNHDA and CDR2 SQIVND (reference sequence). After removal of 6 bases from V and 6 bases from J, the junction contained 3 bases not matched to a gene. This CDR3 is 13 amino acids long. The CDR3 loop is CASSGTSFNEQFF. The CDR3 DNA reads as TGTGCCAGTAGCGGGACTAGCTTCAATGAGCAGTTCTTC. Full variable domain (rest looked up from reference TRBV19 and TRBJ2-1): DGGITQSPKYLFRKEGQNVTLSCEQNLNHDAMYWYRQDPGQGLRLIYYSQIVNDFQKGDIAEGYSVSREKKESFPLTVTSAQKNPTAFYLCASSGTSFNEQFFGPGTRLTVL.

This chain connects TRBV12-2 to TRBJ1-1; TRBD1 reflects the table's D call only, with no check against the DNA. TRBV12-2 is annotated as a pseudogene. The CDR3 loop spans 16 amino acids. CDR3: CASRSRDFPRGTEAFF. Here the CDR3 DNA reads TGTGCAAGTCGCTCCCGCGACTTCCCAAGGGGCACTGAAGCTTTCTTT.

This chain joins TRBV10-3 and TRBJ2-1; tentatively, D is TRBD2 (5 bases). The CDR3 runs to 12 residues. Trimming removed 10 bases from V and 5 bases from J, with 12 bases in between. Germline lookup yields CDR1 ENHRY and CDR2 SYGVKD. CDR3 in amino acids: CATGSINNEQFF. DNA for the CDR3: TGTGCCACGGGGTCGATAAACAATGAGCAGTTCTTC.

The chain is built from TRBV27 and TRBJ2-3, with 10 nucleotides matching TRBD2. V shed 6 bases and J 1 base; nucleotides not matched to a gene: 4. The germline CDR1 and CDR2 sequences are MNHEY and SMNVEV (reference sequence). This CDR3 comprises 15 residues. The CDR3 sequence is CASSWLAGGTDTQYF. CDR3 nucleotide sequence: TGTGCCAGCAGCTGGCTAGCGGGAGGCACAGATACGCAGTATTTT.

This clone was seen just once. The J gene is TRBJ1-1, the V gene TRBV5-4, with a weak D call TRBD1 (5 bases). The V gene lost 1 base and the J gene lost 1 base, with 17 bases spanning the gap. This CDR3 region has 17 residues. Looked up from germline, CDR1 is SGHNT and CDR2 is YYREEE (reference sequence). The DNA for the CDR3 is TGTGCCAGCAGCTTGCAGGCAGGGCCTCTAGGGAACACTGAAGCTTTCTTT. This translates into CASSLQAGPLGNTEAFF.

V is TRBV18 and J is TRBJ2-2, with 9 bases aligning to TRBD1. V gave up 3 bases and J gave up 5 bases; unmatched junction bases: 4. Per germline, CDR1 KGHSH and CDR2 LQKENI. The CDR3 has 15 residues. The CDR3 DNA sequence: TGTGCCAGCTCACCCGGGACAGGGCGAACCGGGGAGCTGTTTTTT. Protein: CASSPGTGRTGELFF.

The chain combines TRBV5-1 with TRBJ2-3, with D maybe TRBD1 (6 bases). V was pared by 0 bases and J by 0 bases, with 8 bases between. Germline CDR1 SGHRS, CDR2 YFSETQ. The CDR3 extends over 15 amino acids. In DNA form, the CDR3 reads TGCGCCAGCAGCTTGGGGGGGCACAGCACAGATACGCAGTATTTT. Translating gives CASSLGGHSTDTQYF. Complete variable domain (other parts from reference TRBV5-1 and TRBJ2-3): KAGVTQTPRYLIKTRGQQVTLSCSPISGHRSVSWYQQTPGQGLQFLFEYFSETQRNKGNFPGRFSGRQFSNSRSEMNVSTLELGDSALYLCASSLGGHSTDTQYFGPGTRLTVL.

This clone was observed a handful of times. The V and J genes are TRBV9 and TRBJ1-3; D uncertain. This CDR3 comprises 14 residues. Germline V gene lookup returns CDR1 SGDLS and CDR2 YYNGEE. The germline V and J ends were trimmed by 0 bases and 8 bases, with 12 bases remaining between them. DNA for the CDR3: TGTGCCAGCAGCGTAGGGCCAGGCGGGGACACCATATATTTT. Translation gives CASSVGPGGDTIYF.

V usage is TRBV5-1 and J usage is TRBJ1-3; TRBD1 aligns across 7 bases. The length of the CDR3 is 18 residues. The junction had 11 bases not matched to a gene; V was cut back by 2 bases and J by 0 bases. CDR1 and CDR2 from the germline V gene are SGHRS and YFSETQ. Here the CDR3 reads CASSFLFSGQSSGNTIYF. CDR3 coding DNA: TGCGCCAGCAGCTTCCTATTTTCGGGACAGAGCTCTGGAAACACCATATATTTT. The variable domain in full, with the rest retrieved from reference TRBV5-1 and TRBJ1-3, is KAGVTQTPRYLIKTRGQQVTLSCSPISGHRSVSWYQQTPGQGLQFLFEYFSETQRNKGNFPGRFSGRQFSNSRSEMNVSTLELGDSALYLCASSFLFSGQSSGNTIYFGEGSWLTVV.

This clone was detected only once. V is TRBV6-1 and J is TRBJ1-4, with 7 bases that match TRBD1. Germline assignment: CDR1 MNHNS and CDR2 SASEGT. The CDR3 has 15 residues. The V gene end was trimmed by 6 bases and the J gene end by 5 bases; junction bases not matched to a gene: 9. The CDR3 spells CASSRQQGQNEKLFF. CDR3 bases: TGTGCCAGCAGCCGACAACAGGGGCAAAATGAAAAACTGTTTTTT.